These 28 T cell receptor beta chains originate from one sample sequenced in a study of cytomegalovirus exposure and HLA in healthy donors. The PCR ran on 60 Vbeta and 13 Jbeta primers. TCRdb keeps only in-frame clones here, not all; method: immunoSEQ multiplex PCR. Among some 170,000 clones listed, 75% were seen once. Sequenced sample: PBMCs. The receptors here all came from a woman aged 50 to 60 in good health and CMV-seropositive.

The V call is TRBV6-1, the J call TRBJ1-1; possibly TRBD1 for D (5 bases). Trimming left V 2 bases short and J 7 bases short, with 20 bases between. CDR1 and CDR2 from the germline V gene are MNHNS and SASEGT. The CDR3 runs 16 residues. The chain's CDR3 is CASSEKAGWGWREAFF. The CDR3 DNA is TGTGCCAGCAGTGAAAAGGCAGGGTGGGGTTGGCGTGAAGCTTTCTTT.

The chain combines TRBV6-1 with TRBJ1-2; 7 positions match TRBD1. This CDR3 is 13 amino acids long. Germline CDR1 reads MNHNS; CDR2 reads SASEGT. The V gene end was trimmed by 6 bases and the J gene end by 2 bases; junction bases not matched to a gene: 3. The CDR3 here is CASRETGNYGYTF. The CDR3 DNA sequence: TGTGCCAGCAGGGAGACAGGGAACTATGGCTACACCTTC.

This clone was counted once. The chain combines TRBV10-2 with TRBJ2-7; 15 nucleotides line up with TRBD2. The CDR3 totals 15 residues. V lost 8 bases and J lost 0; bases outside the gene matches: 2. Germline values: CDR1 WSHSY, CDR2 SAAADI. CDR3 region: CASGTSGGNSYEQYF. As DNA, the CDR3 is TGCGCCAGCGGGACTAGCGGGGGGAACTCCTACGAGCAGTACTTC.

The genes are TRBV9 and TRBJ2-2; TRBD1 agrees at 8 bases. The length of the CDR3 is 14 residues. The trim removed 4 bases at V and 4 bases at J, leaving 3 bases unmatched. Germline CDR1 is SGDLS and CDR2 is YYNGEE. The CDR3 region is CASSRQGSTGELFF. In DNA form, the CDR3 reads TGTGCCAGCAGCCGACAGGGGAGCACCGGGGAGCTGTTTTTT.

The chain is built from TRBV5-4 and TRBJ2-4; TRBD1 agrees at 8 bases. Germline CDR1 SGHNT, CDR2 YYREEE (reference sequence). This CDR3 spans 16 amino acids. V lost 3 bases, J lost 2 bases, and 7 bases stayed unmatched. In nucleotides, the CDR3 is TGTGCCAGCAGCTCAGGACAGGGACCGACCAAAAACATTCAGTACTTC. Translation: CASSSGQGPTKNIQYF.

This rearrangement joins TRBV5-1 to TRBJ2-7, with 9 bases matching TRBD1. Trimming took 2 bases from V and 3 from J; bases not matched to a gene: 15. CDR1 and CDR2 (germline): SGHRS, YFSETQ. The CDR3 totals 18 residues. The CDR3 loop is CASSFEFFVQDRGYEQYF. CDR3 sequence (DNA): TGCGCCAGCAGCTTTGAATTCTTCGTCCAGGACAGGGGCTACGAGCAGTACTTC.

Written as DNA, the CDR3 is TGTGCCAGCATTTCTCGAGAGGGAGGGAATGAAAAACTGTTTTTT. Protein: CASISREGGNEKLFF. The chain joins TRBV2 to TRBJ1-4, with D unclear. CDR1 and CDR2 (germline): SNHLY, FYNNEI. Trimming took off 7 bases at V and 5 bases at J, with 17 bases between the two ends. The length of the CDR3 is 15 residues.

This clone was seen more than once but under ten times. The CDR3 is CASSPEANYGYTF. CDR3 DNA: TGTGCCAGCTCCCCTGAAGCGAACTATGGCTACACCTTC. This chain uses TRBV18 with TRBJ1-2; D not resolved. The germline V and J ends were trimmed by 6 bases and 2 bases, with 10 bases remaining between them. The CDR3 totals 13 residues. Germline values: CDR1 KGHSH, CDR2 LQKENI.

The chain links TRBV6-1 to TRBJ1-6; D remains ambiguous. CDR3 length: 16 residues. The V end was cut by 2 bases, the J end by 7 bases, with 15 bases between. Germline lookup yields CDR1 MNHNS and CDR2 SASEGT. The CDR3 loop reads CASSETSPIRNSPLHF. In DNA, the CDR3 is TGTGCCAGCAGTGAAACCTCTCCTATCCGCAATTCACCCCTCCACTTT.

The chain links TRBV5-1 to TRBJ1-1; D call uncertain. The V end was cut by 2 bases, the J end by 1 base, with 9 bases between. This CDR3 comprises 14 residues. Germline V gene sequence: CDR1 SGHRS, CDR2 YFSETQ. The chain's CDR3 is CASSFNPGNTEAFF. In DNA form, the CDR3 reads TGCGCCAGCAGCTTTAACCCCGGGAACACTGAAGCTTTCTTT.

The V call is TRBV5-1, the J call TRBJ1-2, with D perhaps TRBD1 (5 bases). Germline assignment: CDR1 SGHRS and CDR2 YFSETQ. Trimming took off 3 bases at V and 4 bases at J, with 16 bases between the two ends. The CDR3 is 15 residues long. The chain's CDR3 is CASSSGSGDSYGYTF. In nucleotides, the CDR3 is TGCGCCAGCAGCTCAGGCTCGGGAGACAGCTATGGCTACACCTTC.

The V and J genes are TRBV11-2 and TRBJ1-2; no reliable D call. CDR1 is SGHAT, CDR2 FQNNGV, per germline. The CDR3 runs to 15 residues. V lost 5 bases and J lost 4, with 17 bases in between. The CDR3 region is CASSPHAEAIYGYTF. The CDR3 DNA reads as TGTGCCAGCAGCCCACACGCCGAGGCCATCTATGGCTACACCTTC.

The J gene is TRBJ2-5, the V gene TRBV7-9, with 7 bases lining up with TRBD2. The CDR3 is 13 amino acids. Per germline, CDR1 SEHNR and CDR2 FQNEAQ (reference sequence). Trimming removed 5 bases from V and 4 bases from J; junction bases left unmatched: 4. The CDR3 coding sequence is TGTGCCAGCAGCGCTAGGGAGGGAGAGACCCAGTACTTC. Amino acids: CASSAREGETQYF. The whole variable domain, remainder taken from reference TRBV7-9 and TRBJ2-5, is DTGVSQNPRHKITKRGQNVTFRCDPISEHNRLYWYRQTLGQGPEFLTYFQNEAQLEKSRLLSDRFSAERPKGSFSTLEIQRTEQGDSAMYLCASSAREGETQYFGPGTRLLVL.

CDR3 DNA sequence: TGTGCCAGCAGCGCCCAACAGGGTACTAATGAAAAACTGTTTTTT. Its translation: CASSAQQGTNEKLFF. The chain employs TRBV9 and TRBJ1-4, with D possibly TRBD1 on 6 matching bases. The CDR3 runs 15 residues. The germline CDR1 and CDR2 sequences are SGDLS and YYNGEE. Trimming cost V 3 bases and J 2 bases, with 11 bases left between them.

This clone was observed once. V gene TRBV7-6 combines with J gene TRBJ1-6; 7 nucleotides align to TRBD1. Germline loops: CDR1 SGHVS, CDR2 FNYEAQ. This CDR3 is built from 15 residues. With V trimmed by 6 bases and J by 9 bases, 11 bases remained unmatched. The CDR3 DNA is TGTGCCAGCAGGCGGGACAGCTCGCTATCTTCACCCCTCCACTTT. This sequence encodes CASRRDSSLSSPLHF.

This clone was seen a single time. The chain joins TRBV5-5 to TRBJ1-4; a possible D gene is TRBD1 (5 bases). Germline V gene lookup returns CDR1 SGHKS and CDR2 YYEKEE (reference sequence). The CDR3 spans 18 residues. Trimming stripped 1 base from V and 5 bases from J, with 21 bases between. Here the CDR3 reads CASSLTGLNDQRNEKLFF. Here the CDR3 DNA reads TGTGCCAGCAGCTTGACAGGACTAAACGATCAAAGAAATGAAAAACTGTTTTTT.

The chain carries TRBV9 and TRBJ2-7; TRBD1 agrees at 8 bases. In germline, CDR1 is SGDLS, CDR2 YYNGEE. This CDR3 contains 13 residues. V lost 2 bases to trimming and J lost 6 bases; unmatched junction nucleotides: 4. In nucleotides, the CDR3 is TGTGCCAGCAGCGTTCAGGGGGCAAGCGAGCAGTACTTC. Encoded protein: CASSVQGASEQYF.

This chain connects TRBV9 to TRBJ1-2; D uncertain. This CDR3 has 15 residues. Trimming shortened V by 2 bases and J by 5 bases, and 16 bases separated the two germline ends. Germline-derived CDR1 and CDR2 are SGDLS and YYNGEE. CDR3 bases: TGTGCCAGCAGCGTGGAGGCCGCTCTGATATATGGCTACACCTTC. Translated, it gives CASSVEAALIYGYTF.

This chain links TRBV6-5 with TRBJ2-1; D unresolved. From germline, CDR1 is MNHEY and CDR2 SVGAGI. Trimming removed 0 bases from V and 10 bases from J, with 10 bases in between. The CDR3 is 13 residues long. The CDR3 region is CASSYSGLGEQFF. The CDR3 DNA sequence: TGTGCCAGCAGTTACTCTGGGCTCGGAGAGCAGTTCTTC.

There are a few counts of this clone. The V gene is TRBV7-9, the J gene TRBJ1-2, with a tentative D call TRBD1 (5 bases). There are 14 residues in the CDR3. CDR1 is SEHNR and CDR2 is FQNEAQ in the germline V gene (reference sequence). V lost 0 bases to trimming and J lost 3 bases, with 8 bases between them. In nucleotides, the CDR3 is TGTGCCAGCAGCTTAGCAGGGGCCGACTATGGCTACACCTTC. Translation gives CASSLAGADYGYTF.

The V and J genes are TRBV5-1 and TRBJ2-7, with a tentative D call TRBD2 (7 bases). This CDR3 has 14 amino acids. Trimming cost V 4 bases and J 3 bases, with 14 bases left between them. The germline V gene has CDR1 SGHRS and CDR2 YFSETQ. CDR3 sequence (DNA): TGCGCCAGCAGCATAAGCGGGGACAACTACGAGCAGTACTTC. This gives the protein CASSISGDNYEQYF.

The genes are TRBV2 and TRBJ2-1; 14 bases fit TRBD2. Per germline, CDR1 SNHLY and CDR2 FYNNEI. J gave up 6 bases and V 5 bases, and 12 bases lay outside the gene matches. This CDR3 contains 18 residues. The CDR3 is CASSLETSGGAKGNEQFF. For the CDR3, the DNA is TGTGCCAGCAGTCTGGAGACTAGCGGGGGGGCCAAGGGCAATGAGCAGTTCTTC.

The chain joins TRBV5-1 to TRBJ1-1; D perhaps matches TRBD1 (6 bases). The CDR3 spans 14 residues. In germline, CDR1 is SGHRS, CDR2 YFSETQ. V shed 5 bases and J shed 0 bases, with 11 bases lying between them. The CDR3 sequence is CASRWAGVNTEAFF. In nucleotides, the CDR3 is TGCGCCAGCAGGTGGGCAGGGGTGAACACTGAAGCTTTCTTT.

This rearrangement joins TRBV9 to TRBJ1-2; a possible D gene is TRBD1 (6 bases). The CDR3 contains 14 residues. Deletions cut 6 bases from V and 8 bases from J, with 20 bases between. The germline CDR1 and CDR2 sequences are SGDLS and YYNGEE. As DNA, the CDR3 is TGTGCCAGCACCTCAGGGGCTCGAGGTGGCGGCTACACCTTC. The encoded protein is CASTSGARGGGYTF.

The gene calls are TRBV6-5 and TRBJ1-6; no definite D call. The CDR3 has 14 amino acids. The germline V gene has CDR1 MNHEY and CDR2 SVGAGI. V lost 4 bases to trimming and J lost 7 bases, with 11 bases between them. CDR3 DNA sequence: TGTGCCAGCAGTTTAAGACGGGAGAATTCACCCCTCCACTTT. Amino acids: CASSLRRENSPLHF.

The CDR3 bases are TGCGCCAGCAGCCCCCCCCTAGCGGGGGGCGTTGAGCAGTTCTTC. Translation gives CASSPPLAGGVEQFF. The V gene is TRBV5-1, the J gene TRBJ2-1, with 11 nucleotides matching TRBD2. The CDR3 covers 15 residues. CDR1 SGHRS and CDR2 YFSETQ come from the germline V gene. The J segment lost 9 bases and the V segment lost 4 bases, leaving 9 bases of the junction unmatched.

V and J are TRBV18 and TRBJ2-5; TRBD1 matches 8 bases. With V trimmed by 6 bases and J by 4 bases, 4 bases remained unmatched. Germline values: CDR1 KGHSH, CDR2 LQKENI. CDR3 length equals 13 residues. Written as DNA, the CDR3 is TGTGCCAGCTCCGAGACAGGGGCAGAGACCCAGTACTTC. Translated, it gives CASSETGAETQYF.

This clone has a handful of counts. J is TRBJ2-7 and V is TRBV4-2, with D maybe TRBD1 (6 bases). The germline V gene has CDR1 LGHNA and CDR2 YNFKEQ. The CDR3 spans 13 residues. The V and J ends lost 1 base and 7 bases respectively, with 11 bases between them. This CDR3 is CASSQGWTAEQYF. For the CDR3, the DNA is TGTGCCAGCAGCCAAGGTTGGACAGCGGAGCAGTACTTC.